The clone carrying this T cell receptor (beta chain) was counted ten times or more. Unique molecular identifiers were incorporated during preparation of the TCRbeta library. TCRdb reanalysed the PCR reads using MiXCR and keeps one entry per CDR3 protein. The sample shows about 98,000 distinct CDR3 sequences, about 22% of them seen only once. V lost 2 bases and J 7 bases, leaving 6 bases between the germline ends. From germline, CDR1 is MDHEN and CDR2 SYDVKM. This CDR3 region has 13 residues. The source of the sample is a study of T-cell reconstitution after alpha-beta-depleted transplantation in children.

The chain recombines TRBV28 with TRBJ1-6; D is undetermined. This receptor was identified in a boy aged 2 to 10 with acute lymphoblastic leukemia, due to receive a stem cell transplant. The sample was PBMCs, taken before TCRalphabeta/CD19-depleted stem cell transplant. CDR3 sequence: CASSLGGNSPLHF. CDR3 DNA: TGTGCCAGCAGTTTAGGCGGGAATTCACCCCTCCACTTT. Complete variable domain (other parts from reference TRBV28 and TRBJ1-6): DVKVTQSSRYLVKRTGEKVFLECVQDMDHENMFWYRQDPGLGLRLIYFSYDVKMKEKGDIPEGYSVSREKKERFSLILESASTNQTSMYLCASSLGGNSPLHFGNGTRLTVT.